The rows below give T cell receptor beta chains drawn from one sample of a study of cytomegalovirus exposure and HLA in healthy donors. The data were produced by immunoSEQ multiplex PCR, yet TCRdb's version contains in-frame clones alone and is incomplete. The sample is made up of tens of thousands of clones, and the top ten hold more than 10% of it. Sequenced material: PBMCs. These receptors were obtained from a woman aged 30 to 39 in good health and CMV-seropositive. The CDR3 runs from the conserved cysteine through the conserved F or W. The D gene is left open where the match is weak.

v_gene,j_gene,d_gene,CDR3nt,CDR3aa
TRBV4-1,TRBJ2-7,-,TGCGCCAGCAGCCAGGGGACGGACTACTCCTACGAGCAGTACTTC,CASSQGTDYSYEQYF
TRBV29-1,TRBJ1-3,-,TGCAGCGTTGATCTAGTGAACACCATATATTTT,CSVDLVNTIYF
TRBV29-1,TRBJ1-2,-,TGCAGCGTTGAAGATTACAGCGGCTATGGCTACACCTTC,CSVEDYSGYGYTF
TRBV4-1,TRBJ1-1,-,TGCGCCAGCAGCCAAGATCCCGTTGGACAGTTGGCCAGTGAAGCTTTCTTT,CASSQDPVGQLASEAFF
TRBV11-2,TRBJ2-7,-,TGTGCCAGCAGCTCGCCCCGGAGGCTTTACGAGCAGTACTTC,CASSSPRRLYEQYF
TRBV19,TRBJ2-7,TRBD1,TGTGCCAGTAGTAGGGGGACAGGGCCCTACGAGCAGTACTTC,CASSRGTGPYEQYF
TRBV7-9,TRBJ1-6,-,TGTGCCAGCAGCTTAGCTCAGGGAAATTCACCCCTCCACTTT,CASSLAQGNSPLHF
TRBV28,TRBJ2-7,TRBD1,TGTGCCAGCAGTTGGGGCCGGGACAGTTCCTACGAGCAGTACTTC,CASSWGRDSSYEQYF
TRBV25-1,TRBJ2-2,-,TGTGCCAGCAGTGTTAGCGGGGAGCTGTTTTTT,CASSVSGELFF
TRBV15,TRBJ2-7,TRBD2,TGTGCCACCAGCAGGAGCGGGAGGGCCTACGAGCAGTACTTC,CATSRSGRAYEQYF
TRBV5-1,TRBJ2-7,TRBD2,TGCGCCAGCAGGTTAGCGGGAGGACCCTACGAGCAGTACTTC,CASRLAGGPYEQYF
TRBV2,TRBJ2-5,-,TGTGCCAGCAGGGACAGTTTCCAAGAGACCCAGTACTTC,CASRDSFQETQYF
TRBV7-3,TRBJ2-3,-,TGTGCCAGCAGCTTAACTGGCAGGTTCACAGATACGCAGTATTTT,CASSLTGRFTDTQYF
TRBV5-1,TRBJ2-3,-,TGCGCCAGCAGCTGGGGCACCACAGATACGCAGTATTTT,CASSWGTTDTQYF
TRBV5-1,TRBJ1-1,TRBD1,TGCGCCAGCAGCTTGAGACAGGGGGACACTGAAGCTTTCTTT,CASSLRQGDTEAFF
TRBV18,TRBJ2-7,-,TGTGCCAGCTCACCGGGAGCCGCCTACGAGCAGTACTTC,CASSPGAAYEQYF
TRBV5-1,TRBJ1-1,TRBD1,TGCGCCAGCAGCGGTGGGACAGGGAACACTGAAGCTTTCTTT,CASSGGTGNTEAFF
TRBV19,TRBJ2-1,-,TGTGCCAGTAAACGGGAGGGGGCCTCCTACAATGAGCAGTTCTTC,CASKREGASYNEQFF
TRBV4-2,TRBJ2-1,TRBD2,TGTGCCAGCAGCCAAGAGGGGAAGGGTAGCGGGAGGGCCGGGTATGAGCAGTTCTTC,CASSQEGKGSGRAGYEQFF
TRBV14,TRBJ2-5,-,TGTGCCAGCAGCCAGAACTTAAAAGAGACCCAGTACTTC,CASSQNLKETQYF
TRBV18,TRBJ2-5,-,TGTGCCAGCTCACCAGAGCAAGAGACCCAGTACTTC,CASSPEQETQYF
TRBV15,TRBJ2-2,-,TGTGCCACCAGCCCCCGGAGGGTAGCGGCCAACACCGGGGAGCTGTTTTTT,CATSPRRVAANTGELFF
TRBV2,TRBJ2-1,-,TGTGCCAGCAGTATTCAATACAATGAGCAGTTCTTC,CASSIQYNEQFF
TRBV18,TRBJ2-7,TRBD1,TGTGCCAGCTCAGTCGGACAGGGATGGGAGCAGTACTTC,CASSVGQGWEQYF
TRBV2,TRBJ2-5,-,TGTGCCAGCAGTGAAGAACGGAGTCGAGCTGAGACCCAGTACTTC,CASSEERSRAETQYF
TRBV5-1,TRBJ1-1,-,TGCGCCAGCAGCTTGAGCGGGACGAGCACTGAAGCTTTCTTT,CASSLSGTSTEAFF
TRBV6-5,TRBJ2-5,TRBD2,TGTGCCAGCAGTTTAGGACTAGCTCGAGAGACCCAGTACTTC,CASSLGLARETQYF
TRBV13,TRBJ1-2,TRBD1,TGTGCCAGCAGCTTAGGAAGACAGGGGAACTATGGCTACACCTTC,CASSLGRQGNYGYTF
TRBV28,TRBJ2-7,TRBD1,TGTGCCAGCAGAGAAGACGGGGACAGGGGTTCCTACGAGCAGTACTTC,CASREDGDRGSYEQYF
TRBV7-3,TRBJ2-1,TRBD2,TGTGCCAGCAGCCGACGCTTGGCGGGAGGGAGTAATGAGCAGTTCTTC,CASSRRLAGGSNEQFF
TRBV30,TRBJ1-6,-,TGTGCCTGGAACCTGCAGGGTTTTGGCTATAATTCACCCCTCCACTTT,CAWNLQGFGYNSPLHF
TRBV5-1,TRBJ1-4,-,TGCGCCAGCAGCTGGGGAGGGGCAGCAACTAATGAAAAACTGTTTTTT,CASSWGGAATNEKLFF
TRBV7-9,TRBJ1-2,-,TGTGCCAGCAGCTCGCGGACGTCCGGGGGTGGCTACACCTTC,CASSSRTSGGGYTF
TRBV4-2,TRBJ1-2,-,TGTGCCAGCAGCCAAGAGAGGGGGGCCCGGGGGGTTGGCTACACCTTC,CASSQERGARGVGYTF
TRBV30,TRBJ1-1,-,TGTGCCTGGAATAGAGACACTGAAGCTTTCTTT,CAWNRDTEAFF
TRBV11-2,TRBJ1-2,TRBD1,TGTGCCAGCAGCTGGGGAACAGGGGGCTGGGATGGCTACACCTTC,CASSWGTGGWDGYTF